This T cell receptor beta chain came from a study of blood T cell repertoires in COVID-19. Study as a whole: T cells, B-cell-depleted T cells, or PBMCs provided the cDNA or gDNA that served as material.

Authors' methods: Amplification of reference gene primers provided the estimated nucleated cell counts. The table came from immunoSEQ multiplex PCR; TCRdb's copy has only in-frame clones and leaves some out. D and trimming were read from the DNA, whereas the V and J calls and clone size are those reported in that table. In the table there are hundreds of thousands of clones, roughly 89% of which are singletons. Sample: peripheral blood. The source of this sequence is a woman aged 25-40 years with active or convalescent COVID-19.

The CDR3 DNA follows: TGCGCCAGCAGTCCTACAGGGGTATCGAACACTGAAGCTTTCTTT. This translates into CASSPTGVSNTEAFF. J is TRBJ1-1 and V is TRBV10-2; 7 positions match TRBD1. CDR1 and CDR2 from the germline V gene are WSHSY and SAAADI. With V trimmed by 5 bases and J by 1 base, 7 bases remained unmatched. This CDR3 has 15 amino acids.